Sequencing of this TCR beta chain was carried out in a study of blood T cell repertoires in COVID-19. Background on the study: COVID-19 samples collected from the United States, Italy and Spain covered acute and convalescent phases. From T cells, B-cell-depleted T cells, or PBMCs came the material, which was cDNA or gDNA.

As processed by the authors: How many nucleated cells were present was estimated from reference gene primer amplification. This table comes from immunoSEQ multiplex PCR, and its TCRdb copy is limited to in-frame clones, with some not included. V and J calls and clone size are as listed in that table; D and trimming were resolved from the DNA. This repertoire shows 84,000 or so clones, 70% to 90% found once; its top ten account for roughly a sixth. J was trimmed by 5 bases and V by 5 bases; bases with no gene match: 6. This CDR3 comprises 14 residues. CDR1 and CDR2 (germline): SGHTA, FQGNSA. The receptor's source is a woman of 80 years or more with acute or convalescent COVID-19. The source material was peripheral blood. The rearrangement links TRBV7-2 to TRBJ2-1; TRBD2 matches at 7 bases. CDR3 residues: CASSPGDYHNEQFF. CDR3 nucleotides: TGTGCCAGCAGCCCGGGGGACTACCACAATGAGCAGTTCTTC.